The rows below give T cell receptor beta chains drawn from one sample of a study of cytomegalovirus exposure and HLA in healthy donors. This table comes from immunoSEQ multiplex PCR, and its TCRdb copy is limited to in-frame clones, with some not included. This table has 100,000 to 150,000 clones, 60% to 75% appearing once. Sequencing was performed on PBMCs. Receptors originate from a woman aged 40 to 50 in good health and CMV-seropositive. CDR3s include the opening cysteine and the closing phenylalanine or tryptophan. A D gene is named only where the DNA matches it firmly. Clone size, where shown, is once, few, many, or a class for clones that have expanded.

v_gene,j_gene,d_gene,abundance,CDR3aa,CDR3nt
TRBV5-1,TRBJ1-1,.,.,CASSTGPTRARGTEAFF,TGCGCCAGCAGCACGGGACCGACAAGGGCCAGGGGCACTGAAGCTTTCTTT
TRBV10-1,TRBJ1-3,TRBD1,.,CASGTGEDGNTIYF,TGCGCCAGCGGGACAGGGGAGGATGGAAACACCATATATTTT
TRBV4-2,TRBJ2-1,TRBD2,.,CASSQGSGSTDEQFF,TGTGCCAGCAGCCAAGGGAGCGGGAGTACAGATGAGCAGTTCTTC
TRBV28,TRBJ1-1,TRBD1,once,CASSPDRVFFVNTEAFF,TGTGCCAGCAGTCCGGACAGGGTATTTTTCGTAAACACTGAAGCTTTCTTT
TRBV30,TRBJ2-7,.,.,CAWTDSSYEQYF,TGTGCCTGGACAGACAGCTCCTACGAGCAGTACTTC
TRBV5-1,TRBJ2-7,.,.,CASSVSSYEQYF,TGCGCCAGCAGCGTCAGCTCCTACGAGCAGTACTTC
TRBV6-5,TRBJ1-4,.,.,CASSYSIIEKLFF,TGTGCCAGCAGTTACTCCATCATTGAAAAACTGTTTTTT
TRBV11-2,TRBJ2-7,.,.,CASSPSRDTYEQYF,TGTGCCAGCAGCCCGTCCCGGGACACTTACGAGCAGTACTTC
TRBV5-1,TRBJ2-1,TRBD2,.,CASSLVRGEVYNEQFF,TGCGCCAGCAGCTTGGTTCGGGGGGAAGTGTACAATGAGCAGTTCTTC
TRBV2,TRBJ2-5,TRBD2,once,CASSRGLAGTYQETQYF,TGTGCCAGCAGTAGGGGACTAGCGGGAACGTACCAAGAGACCCAGTACTTC
TRBV7-2,TRBJ2-7,TRBD1,.,CASSLAGQGTYEQYF,TGTGCCAGCAGCTTAGCCGGACAGGGGACCTACGAGCAGTACTTC
TRBV5-1,TRBJ2-1,.,.,CASSLASDEQFF,TGCGCCAGCAGCTTGGCCAGCGATGAGCAGTTCTTC
TRBV18,TRBJ1-1,.,.,CASSPLQVFDTEAFF,TGTGCCAGCTCACCGCTCCAGGTATTTGACACTGAAGCTTTCTTT
TRBV5-4,TRBJ2-3,TRBD2,.,CASSPTGAGGRDTQYF,TGTGCCAGCAGCCCCACAGGGGCGGGAGGGAGGGATACGCAGTATTTT
TRBV30,TRBJ1-6,TRBD1,.,CAWSPRGTGSYNSPLHF,TGTGCCTGGAGTCCCAGGGGGACCGGCTCCTATAATTCACCCCTCCACTTT
TRBV7-8,TRBJ1-3,.,.,CASSLGDFSGNTIYF,TGTGCCAGCAGCTTGGGGGACTTCTCTGGAAACACCATATATTTT
TRBV5-1,TRBJ1-1,TRBD1,.,CASSLGDRGSEAFF,TGCGCCAGCAGCTTGGGGGACAGGGGTTCTGAAGCTTTCTTT
TRBV7-7,TRBJ2-7,.,.,CASSLGGGNYEQYF,TGTGCTAGCAGCTTAGGGGGGGGCAACTACGAGCAGTACTTC
TRBV30,TRBJ1-2,.,.,CAWSVRTASRGYTF,TGTGCCTGGAGTGTTCGGACAGCTTCTCGTGGCTACACCTTC
TRBV15,TRBJ2-2,TRBD2,.,CATSRDRGVAGELFF,TGTGCCACCAGCAGAGACCGGGGGGTTGCCGGGGAGCTGTTTTTT
TRBV7-2,TRBJ1-2,TRBD1,.,CASSATGTASYGYTF,TGTGCCAGCAGCGCCACCGGGACAGCAAGCTATGGCTACACCTTC
TRBV18,TRBJ1-5,.,.,CASSPDSNQPQHF,TGTGCCAGCTCACCGGACAGTAATCAGCCCCAGCATTTT
TRBV28,TRBJ2-7,.,.,CASRPTRGEQYF,TGTGCCAGCAGACCGACCAGGGGCGAGCAGTACTTC
TRBV2,TRBJ1-5,.,.,CASSGRGAQSNQPQHF,TGTGCCAGCTCAGGGCGGGGGGCTCAGAGCAATCAGCCCCAGCATTTT
TRBV21-1,TRBJ2-1,.,.,CASSPSGRDGIRYNEQFF,TGTGCCAGCAGCCCAAGCGGGAGGGACGGAATTCGCTACAATGAGCAGTTCTTC
TRBV5-1,TRBJ2-5,.,.,CASTEGSSGNQETQYF,TGCGCCAGCACCGAGGGTAGTAGCGGAAACCAAGAGACCCAGTACTTC
TRBV19,TRBJ2-4,TRBD2,.,CASSNPSGRDIQYF,TGTGCCAGTAGTAACCCCAGCGGGAGAGACATTCAGTACTTC
TRBV2,TRBJ1-2,.,.,CASSPDGLYGYTF,TGTGCCAGCAGTCCGGACGGACTCTATGGCTACACCTTC
TRBV11-1,TRBJ1-1,.,.,CASSFGLGGTEAFF,TGTGCCAGCAGTTTCGGACTGGGAGGCACTGAAGCTTTCTTT
TRBV7-2,TRBJ2-5,TRBD1,.,CASSRDRQETQYF,TGTGCCAGCAGCCGGGACAGGCAAGAGACCCAGTACTTC
TRBV6-1,TRBJ2-2,TRBD1,.,CASSAHRGMAGELFF,TGTGCCAGCAGTGCACACAGGGGGATGGCCGGGGAGCTGTTTTTT
TRBV6-6,TRBJ1-1,TRBD1,.,CASSRTGVNTEAFF,TGTGCCAGCAGTCGGACAGGGGTGAACACTGAAGCTTTCTTT
TRBV6-5,TRBJ2-7,TRBD1,.,CASSYDRVRHEQYF,TGTGCCAGCAGTTACGACAGGGTTAGGCACGAGCAGTACTTC
TRBV5-1,TRBJ2-7,.,.,CASRVSWRAYEQYF,TGCGCCAGCAGAGTGTCGTGGAGAGCCTACGAGCAGTACTTC
TRBV30,TRBJ2-7,.,.,CAWSVHGVSEQYF,TGTGCCTGGAGTGTACACGGGGTTTCCGAGCAGTACTTC
TRBV14,TRBJ2-5,TRBD2,.,CASSSLTSGGWTQYF,TGTGCCAGCAGCTCCTTGACTAGCGGGGGCTGGACCCAGTACTTC
TRBV7-9,TRBJ2-4,.,.,CASSPGGALAKNIQYF,TGTGCCAGCAGCCCCGGCGGGGCCCTAGCCAAAAACATTCAGTACTTC
TRBV7-2,TRBJ1-5,TRBD1,.,CASSLSGTGDQPQHF,TGTGCCAGCAGCTTATCGGGGACAGGGGATCAGCCCCAGCATTTT
TRBV5-6,TRBJ2-7,TRBD1,.,CASKELTGDRGLEYF,TGTGCCAGCAAAGAGTTGACTGGGGACAGGGGGTTGGAGTACTTC
TRBV19,TRBJ1-5,.,.,CASSIPHWDTQYSNQPQHF,TGTGCCAGTAGTATACCTCATTGGGACACCCAGTATAGCAATCAGCCCCAGCATTTT